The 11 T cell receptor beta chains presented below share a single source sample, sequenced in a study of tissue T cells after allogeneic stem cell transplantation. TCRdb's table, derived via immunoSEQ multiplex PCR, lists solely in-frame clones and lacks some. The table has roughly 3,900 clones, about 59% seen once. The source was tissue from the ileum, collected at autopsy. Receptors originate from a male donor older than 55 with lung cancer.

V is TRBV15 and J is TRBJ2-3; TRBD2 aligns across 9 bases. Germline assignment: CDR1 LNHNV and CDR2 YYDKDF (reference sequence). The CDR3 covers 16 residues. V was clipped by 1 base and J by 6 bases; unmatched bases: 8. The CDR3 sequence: CATSRGLAVEVDTQYF. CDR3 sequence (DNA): TGTGCCACCAGCAGAGGACTAGCGGTCGAGGTGGATACGCAGTATTTT.

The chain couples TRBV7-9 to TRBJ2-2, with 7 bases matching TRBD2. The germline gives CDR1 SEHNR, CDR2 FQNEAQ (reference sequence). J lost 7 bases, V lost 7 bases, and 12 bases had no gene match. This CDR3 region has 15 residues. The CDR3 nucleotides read TGTGCCAGCACCGAGGGGAGCGGGACTGTCGGGGAGCTGTTTTTT. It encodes CASTEGSGTVGELFF.

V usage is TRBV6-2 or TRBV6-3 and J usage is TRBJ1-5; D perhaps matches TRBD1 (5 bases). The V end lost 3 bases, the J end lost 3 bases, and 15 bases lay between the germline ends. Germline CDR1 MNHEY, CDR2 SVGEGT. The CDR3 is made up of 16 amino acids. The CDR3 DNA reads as TGTGCCAGCAGTTATGGATTAGTACAGGTCAATCAGCCCCAGCATTTT. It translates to CASSYGLVQVNQPQHF.

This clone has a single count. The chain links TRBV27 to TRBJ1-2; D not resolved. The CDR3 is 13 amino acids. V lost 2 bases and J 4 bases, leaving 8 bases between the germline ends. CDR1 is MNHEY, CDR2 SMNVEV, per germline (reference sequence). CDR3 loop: CASSLKWSYGYTF. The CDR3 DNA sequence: TGTGCCAGCAGTTTAAAATGGTCCTATGGCTACACCTTC.

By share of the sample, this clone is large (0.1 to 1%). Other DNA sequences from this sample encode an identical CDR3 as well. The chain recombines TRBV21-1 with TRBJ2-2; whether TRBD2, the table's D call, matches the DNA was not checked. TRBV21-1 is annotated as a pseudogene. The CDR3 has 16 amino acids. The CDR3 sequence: CASSLTAEGGTGELFF. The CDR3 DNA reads TGTGCCAGCAGCCTCACAGCGGAGGGGGGGACCGGGGAGCTGTTTTTT.

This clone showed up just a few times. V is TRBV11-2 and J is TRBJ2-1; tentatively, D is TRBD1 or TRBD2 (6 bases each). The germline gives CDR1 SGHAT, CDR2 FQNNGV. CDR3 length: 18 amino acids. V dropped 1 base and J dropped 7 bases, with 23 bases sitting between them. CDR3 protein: CASSLVDPGAHGKNEQFF. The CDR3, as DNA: TGTGCCAGCAGCTTAGTGGACCCGGGGGCGCATGGTAAAAATGAGCAGTTCTTC.

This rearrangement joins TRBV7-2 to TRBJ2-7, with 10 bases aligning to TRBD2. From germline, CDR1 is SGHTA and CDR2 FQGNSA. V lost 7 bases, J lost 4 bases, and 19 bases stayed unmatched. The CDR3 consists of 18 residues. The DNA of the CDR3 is TGTGCCAGCAACGAAAAGCCACTAGCGGGGCTAGAGGTGTACGAGCAGTACTTC. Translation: CASNEKPLAGLEVYEQYF.

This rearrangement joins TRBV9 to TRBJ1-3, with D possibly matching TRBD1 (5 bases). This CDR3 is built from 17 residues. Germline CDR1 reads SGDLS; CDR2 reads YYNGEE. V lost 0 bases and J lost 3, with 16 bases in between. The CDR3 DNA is TGTGCCAGCAGCGTAGAGCACACTCCTAGGGGTGGAAACACCATATATTTT. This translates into CASSVEHTPRGGNTIYF.

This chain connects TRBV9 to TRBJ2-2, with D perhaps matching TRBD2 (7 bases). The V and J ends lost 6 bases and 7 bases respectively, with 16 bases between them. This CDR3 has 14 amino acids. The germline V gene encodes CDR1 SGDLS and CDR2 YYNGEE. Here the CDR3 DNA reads TGTGCCAGCAATTCGGGGGGCCGCGGCGGGGAGCTGTTTTTT. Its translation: CASNSGGRGGELFF.

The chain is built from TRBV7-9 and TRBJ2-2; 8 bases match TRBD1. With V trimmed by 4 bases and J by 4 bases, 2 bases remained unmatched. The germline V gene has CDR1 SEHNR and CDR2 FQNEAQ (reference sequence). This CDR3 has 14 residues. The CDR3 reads CASSSQGVTGELFF. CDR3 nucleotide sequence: TGTGCCAGCAGCTCACAGGGGGTCACCGGGGAGCTGTTTTTT.

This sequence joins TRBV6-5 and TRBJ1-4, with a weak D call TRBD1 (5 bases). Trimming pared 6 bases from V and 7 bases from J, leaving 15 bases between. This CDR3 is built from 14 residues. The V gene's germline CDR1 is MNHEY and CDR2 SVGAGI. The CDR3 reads CASRTDTWGEKLFF. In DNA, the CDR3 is TGTGCCAGCAGGACAGACACTTGGGGTGAAAAACTGTTTTTT.